This passage covers 5 T cell receptor beta chains from one sample sequenced in a study of cytomegalovirus exposure and HLA in healthy donors. Researchers ran the PCR with 60 Vbeta and 13 Jbeta primers. TCRdb's copy holds only in-frame clones and misses some; the assay was immunoSEQ multiplex PCR. The sample includes some 98,000 clones, under 85% of them seen just once. Sequenced material: PBMCs. These receptors were obtained from a middle-aged man in good health and CMV-seronegative.

The chain joins TRBV4-1 to TRBJ2-3; a possible D gene is TRBD2 (6 bases). The CDR3 has 16 residues. Trimming took off 1 base at V and 3 bases at J, with 14 bases between the two ends. Germline CDR1 is MGHRA and CDR2 is YSYEKL. The CDR3 loop reads CASSQARAGLTDTQYF. The CDR3 bases are TGCGCCAGCAGCCAAGCGCGGGCGGGGCTAACAGATACGCAGTATTTT.

The chain has TRBV28 and TRBJ1-4; D gene uncertain. Trimming took off 10 bases at V and 3 bases at J, with 12 bases between the two ends. Germline assignment: CDR1 MDHEN and CDR2 SYDVKM. The CDR3 covers 13 residues. CDR3 loop: CATSTPANEKLFF. Written as DNA, the CDR3 is TGTGCCACTAGTACGCCGGCTAATGAAAAACTGTTTTTT.

The V and J genes are TRBV18 and TRBJ1-1, with D unresolved. The CDR3 is 15 residues long. V was trimmed by 4 bases and J by 2 bases, leaving 14 bases between them. Looked up from germline, CDR1 is KGHSH and CDR2 is LQKENI. In DNA, the CDR3 is TGTGCCAGCTCACTCAGGAGGGTTCTTAACACTGAAGCTTTCTTT. Its protein is CASSLRRVLNTEAFF.

In this sample, this clone turned up a few times. The gene calls are TRBV14 and TRBJ2-7; D remains ambiguous. Germline V gives CDR1 SGHDN, CDR2 FVKESK. Trimming left V 0 bases short and J 2 bases short, with 11 bases between. The CDR3 extends over 15 amino acids. The CDR3 region has the DNA TGTGCCAGCAGCCAAGATTACTCGGTCGCCTACGAGCAGTACTTC. It translates to CASSQDYSVAYEQYF.

In this sample, this clone turned up once. The rearrangement links TRBV5-1 to TRBJ2-1; 7 nucleotides match TRBD1. The trim removed 1 base at V and 12 bases at J, leaving 10 bases unmatched. CDR1 and CDR2 from the germline V gene are SGHRS and YFSETQ. This CDR3 comprises 14 residues. CDR3 amino acids: CASSLTTGSAGQFF. CDR3 in DNA: TGCGCCAGCAGCTTGACGACAGGGAGCGCCGGGCAGTTCTTC.